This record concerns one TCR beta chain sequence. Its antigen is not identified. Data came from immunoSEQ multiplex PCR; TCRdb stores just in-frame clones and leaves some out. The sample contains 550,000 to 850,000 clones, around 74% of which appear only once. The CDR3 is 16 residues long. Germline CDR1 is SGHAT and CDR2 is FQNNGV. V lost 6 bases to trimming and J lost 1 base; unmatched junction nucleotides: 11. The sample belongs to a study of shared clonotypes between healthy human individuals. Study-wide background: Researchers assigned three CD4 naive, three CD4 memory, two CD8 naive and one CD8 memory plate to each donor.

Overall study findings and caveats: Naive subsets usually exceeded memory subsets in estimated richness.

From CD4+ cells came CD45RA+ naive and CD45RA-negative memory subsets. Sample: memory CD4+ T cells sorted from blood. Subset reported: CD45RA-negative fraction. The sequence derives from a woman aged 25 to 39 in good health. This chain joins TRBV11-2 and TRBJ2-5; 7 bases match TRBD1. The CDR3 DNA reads TGTGCCAGCAGTCCCGCCCCCGGGACAGCCCAAGAGACCCAGTACTTC. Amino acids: CASSPAPGTAQETQYF.